The clone carrying this TCR beta chain was seen repeatedly, ten times or more. Its antigen is unknown. The CDR3 goes on 3 residues after the read ends, and that part is filled in from the germline J gene. The entry originates in a study of T cell clonality in common variable immunodeficiency. Findings of the study overall: Patient heterogeneity in the CVID cohort limited correlations between repertoire features and clinical complications. Compared with healthy controls, CVID subjects showed increased TCRbeta clonality, mostly in about a third. Fewer TCRbeta clones were shared among CVID subjects than controls.

Profiling relied on immunoSEQ multiplex PCR, and the TCRdb table lists in-frame clones only, not all of them. The sample offers some 60,000 clones and no singletons, the top ten holding under 2%. After removal of 5 bases from V and 6 bases from J, the junction contained 10 bases not matched to a gene. This CDR3 comprises 15 residues. The germline gives CDR1 SGHNT, CDR2 YENEEA. The V and J genes are TRBV11-3 and TRBJ2-7; 10 bases are shared with TRBD2. This clonotype was obtained from a person aged 18 to 75 in good health. Sequencing was performed on peripheral blood mononuclear cells. The CDR3 DNA, read in part, is TGTGCCAGCAGCAGATCACCCTTAGCGGGAGGCGAG. Its translation is CASSRSPLAGGE. The entire CDR3 sequence reads CASSRSPLAGGEQYF.